The 31 T cell receptor beta chains given below trace back to one sample, sequenced in a study of cytomegalovirus exposure and HLA in healthy donors (TCRdb year 2017). The library was built by means of the immunoSEQ multiplex PCR assay. The multiplex PCR relied on a mix of 60 forward primers for TCR Vbeta segments and 13 reverse primers for TCR Jbeta segments. Drawn from immuneACCESS, this table holds only the in-frame rearrangements with V and J called that TCRdb kept. Clones are partly lost; checked studies trace under half to an unresolved V gene and leave the rest unexplained. In all, the sample holds about 190,000 clones, and about 13% of those were seen once. The ten largest account for 7.8% of the sample. Sequenced input: PBMCs. The receptor source for this set is a man in his fifties in good health and CMV-seropositive.

The V call is TRBV14, the J call TRBJ1-2; 11 bases map to TRBD1. Trimming took 4 bases from V and 8 from J; bases not matched to a gene: 9. Germline V gives CDR1 SGHDN, CDR2 FVKESK. CDR3 length: 15 amino acids. CDR3 amino acids: CASSPRTGGRAGYTF. Here the CDR3 DNA reads TGTGCCAGCAGCCCCCGGACAGGGGGCCGTGCGGGCTACACCTTC. The full variable domain, in which reference TRBV14 and TRBJ1-2 provide the parts outside the CDR3, is EAGVTQFPSHSVIEKGQTVTLRCDPISGHDNLYWYRRVMGKEIKFLLHFVKESKQDESGMPNNRFLAERTGGTYSTLKVQPAELEDSGVYFCASSPRTGGRAGYTFGSGTRLTVV.

The chain has TRBV28 and TRBJ1-2; the match to TRBD1 covers 9 bases. The V and J ends lost 2 bases and 8 bases, in that order; junction bases with no gene match: 9. CDR1 MDHEN and CDR2 SYDVKM come from the germline V gene. The CDR3 runs to 15 residues. CDR3 protein: CASSLMGQGYPGYTF. CDR3 bases: TGTGCCAGCAGTTTAATGGGACAGGGTTATCCCGGCTACACCTTC.

This clone appeared a few times. The rearrangement joins TRBV7-9 to TRBJ2-5; 9 bases agree with TRBD1. The CDR3 totals 16 residues. Per germline, CDR1 SEHNR and CDR2 FQNEAQ (reference sequence). Trimming took 5 bases from V and 0 from J; bases not matched to a gene: 7. The CDR3 coding sequence is TGTGCCAGCAGCCGAAGGGACAGGGACCACCAAGAGACCCAGTACTTC. Its translation: CASSRRDRDHQETQYF.

The V call is TRBV28, the J call TRBJ1-6; 8 nucleotides align to TRBD1. The germline CDR1 and CDR2 sequences are MDHEN and SYDVKM. V shed 7 bases, J shed 8 bases, and the junction held 13 bases outside the gene matches. There are 16 residues in the CDR3. DNA for the CDR3: TGTGCCAGCATTAATCCCCAGGGGGCATCGGATTCACCCCTCCACTTT. Translating gives CASINPQGASDSPLHF. Combining the CDR3 with reference TRBV28 and TRBJ1-6 gives the whole variable domain DVKVTQSSRYLVKRTGEKVFLECVQDMDHENMFWYRQDPGLGLRLIYFSYDVKMKEKGDIPEGYSVSREKKERFSLILESASTNQTSMYLCASINPQGASDSPLHFGNGTRLTVT.

The rearrangement links TRBV7-2 to TRBJ2-1; a weak D match, TRBD2 (6 bases). The CDR3 runs to 16 residues. Germline V CDR1 and CDR2: SGHTA, FQGNSA. V shed 1 base and J shed 2 bases, with 12 bases lying between them. CDR3 DNA sequence: TGTGCCAGCAGCTTAGAGGGACTCCTTCCCTACAATGAGCAGTTCTTC. It is translated as CASSLEGLLPYNEQFF.

The gene calls are TRBV11-3 and TRBJ2-3, with unresolved D. The germline CDR1 and CDR2 sequences are SGHNT and YENEEA. This CDR3 contains 13 residues. V lost 6 bases and J 6 bases, leaving 13 bases between the germline ends. The CDR3 protein is CASRPQLGDTQYF. The CDR3 DNA sequence: TGTGCCAGCAGACCTCAGCTCGGGGATACGCAGTATTTT.

The chain is built from TRBV2 and TRBJ2-3; TRBD2 matches 10 bases. CDR1 and CDR2 (germline): SNHLY, FYNNEI. The CDR3 spans 15 residues. Trimming cost V 2 bases and J 4 bases; bases outside gene matches: 3. CDR3 DNA sequence: TGTGCCAGCAGTGAACGGAGCGGGAGGGCAGATACGCAGTATTTT. Its translation is CASSERSGRADTQYF.

This chain links TRBV7-2 with TRBJ2-5, with TRBD2 matching over 8 bases. J gave up 5 bases and V 5 bases, and 7 bases lay outside the gene matches. Germline V gene sequence: CDR1 SGHTA, CDR2 FQGNSA. This CDR3 is 14 amino acids long. As DNA, the CDR3 is TGTGCCAGCAGCCGGGGGGGGGCGCGGGAGACCCAGTACTTC. It codes for CASSRGGARETQYF.

This clone was detected a few times. The rearrangement joins TRBV2 to TRBJ1-4, with D hard to call. The CDR3 runs to 14 residues. Germline-derived CDR1 and CDR2 are SNHLY and FYNNEI. The V and J ends lost 3 bases and 5 bases respectively, with 10 bases between them. The chain's CDR3 is CASSELGRNEKLFF. CDR3 coding DNA: TGTGCCAGCAGTGAGCTAGGGAGGAATGAAAAACTGTTTTTT.

The V gene is TRBV4-3, the J gene TRBJ2-1; 8 nucleotides agree with TRBD2. CDR1 is LGHNA, CDR2 YSLEER, per germline. V dropped 0 bases and J dropped 10; count of bases not matched to a gene: 8. The CDR3 runs 15 residues. CDR3 protein: CASSQDNPRGGEQFF. The DNA for the CDR3 is TGCGCCAGCAGCCAAGATAACCCCCGGGGGGGCGAGCAGTTCTTC.

This clone appeared a few times. The rearrangement joins TRBV4-3 to TRBJ1-5; the D is unclear. V was cut by 0 bases and J by 0 bases, with 9 bases left in between. The V gene's germline CDR1 is LGHNA and CDR2 YSLEER. The CDR3 is 16 amino acids. The CDR3, as DNA: TGCGCCAGCAGCCAAGAATGGCGGGATAGCAATCAGCCCCAGCATTTT. Translation: CASSQEWRDSNQPQHF.

This chain uses TRBV19 with TRBJ1-1, with 8 bases lining up with TRBD1. CDR3 length equals 14 residues. J gave up 6 bases and V 4 bases, and 7 bases lay outside the gene matches. Germline-derived CDR1 and CDR2 are LNHDA and SQIVND (reference sequence). The CDR3 region is CASSTRTGFAEAFF. In DNA, the CDR3 is TGTGCCAGTAGTACTAGGACAGGGTTCGCTGAAGCTTTCTTT. The variable domain in full, completed from reference TRBV19 and TRBJ1-1, reads DGGITQSPKYLFRKEGQNVTLSCEQNLNHDAMYWYRQDPGQGLRLIYYSQIVNDFQKGDIAEGYSVSREKKESFPLTVTSAQKNPTAFYLCASSTRTGFAEAFFGQGTRLTVV.

CDR3: CASGMGSWTEAFF. In DNA form, the CDR3 reads TGTGCTAGCGGCATGGGGAGTTGGACTGAAGCTTTCTTT. The chain uses TRBV12-5 and TRBJ1-1; D not certain. The germline V and J ends were trimmed by 9 bases and 5 bases, with 16 bases remaining between them. The germline V gene encodes CDR1 LGHNT and CDR2 FRNRAP. The CDR3 spans 13 residues.

This clone has only a few counts. The gene calls are TRBV5-1 and TRBJ2-3, with D hard to call. The germline V gene has CDR1 SGHRS and CDR2 YFSETQ. The CDR3 runs to 14 residues. The V and J ends lost 0 bases and 4 bases respectively, with 9 bases between them. The chain's CDR3 is CASSLAVGADTQYF. The CDR3 region has the DNA TGCGCCAGCAGCTTGGCCGTGGGCGCAGATACGCAGTATTTT.

The chain joins TRBV10-3 to TRBJ2-3; maybe TRBD2 (6 bases). Germline CDR1 reads ENHRY; CDR2 reads SYGVKD. This CDR3 spans 12 amino acids. The V gene lost 7 bases and the J gene lost 6 bases, with 11 bases spanning the gap. CDR3 loop: CAITGSGDTQYF. The CDR3 nucleotides read TGTGCCATCACAGGCAGCGGGGATACGCAGTATTTT.

In its sample, this clone was seen a few times. J is TRBJ1-5 and V is TRBV28; D remains ambiguous. The germline V gene has CDR1 MDHEN and CDR2 SYDVKM. The CDR3 loop spans 12 amino acids. V lost 7 bases to trimming and J lost 9 bases, with 13 bases between them. CDR3 sequence: CASTEVGWPQHF. The CDR3, as DNA: TGTGCCAGCACCGAGGTAGGCTGGCCCCAGCATTTT. Full variable domain (missing parts from reference TRBV28 and TRBJ1-5): DVKVTQSSRYLVKRTGEKVFLECVQDMDHENMFWYRQDPGLGLRLIYFSYDVKMKEKGDIPEGYSVSREKKERFSLILESASTNQTSMYLCASTEVGWPQHFGDGTRLSIL.

This rearrangement joins TRBV5-6 to TRBJ1-2, with a possible D match to TRBD1 (5 bases). Germline assignment: CDR1 SGHDT and CDR2 YYEEEE. The CDR3 contains 14 residues. V was shortened by 4 bases and J by 4 bases, with 14 bases between the two germline ends. The CDR3 is CASSPPQGTYGYTF. The CDR3 DNA is TGTGCCAGCAGCCCCCCCCAGGGTACCTATGGCTACACCTTC.

This chain links TRBV6-5 with TRBJ2-5, with TRBD2 matching 7 bases. The CDR3 is 14 residues long. Germline V gene sequence: CDR1 MNHEY, CDR2 SVGAGI. Germline trimming cut 7 bases from V and 4 bases from J; bases unmatched to any gene: 9. The CDR3 nucleotides are TGTGCCAGCACTCTTGGGGGGGGAACAGAGACCCAGTACTTC. This translates into CASTLGGGTETQYF.

This clone was counted a few times. V usage is TRBV9 and J usage is TRBJ2-2; 8 nucleotides match TRBD2. With V trimmed by 1 base and J by 3 bases, 8 bases remained unmatched. The CDR3 has 17 residues. Germline V gives CDR1 SGDLS, CDR2 YYNGEE. CDR3 region: CASSVFPGRGDTGELFF. Written as DNA, the CDR3 is TGTGCCAGCAGCGTATTCCCCGGGCGGGGGGACACCGGGGAGCTGTTTTTT.

This clone has a handful of counts. This chain joins TRBV30 and TRBJ2-5, with TRBD2 as a possible D gene (7 bases). The CDR3 runs to 13 residues. V gave up 1 base and J gave up 5 bases, with 11 bases separating them. CDR1 is GTSNPN and CDR2 is SVGIG in the germline V gene (reference sequence). CDR3 DNA: TGTGCCTGGAGTGAGGGGGGAGGGGAGACCCAGTACTTC. Its translation is CAWSEGGGETQYF.

This rearrangement joins TRBV7-9 to TRBJ1-4; D is unclear. CDR3 length: 15 residues. Trimming cost V 5 bases and J 5 bases, with 15 bases left between them. CDR1 is SEHNR, CDR2 FQNEAQ, per germline (reference sequence). The CDR3 region is CASSGSGLHNEKLFF. The CDR3, as DNA: TGTGCCAGCAGCGGGAGTGGACTCCACAATGAAAAACTGTTTTTT.

V usage is TRBV19 and J usage is TRBJ1-6, with D tentatively TRBD1 (5 bases). CDR3 size: 15 residues. The V gene lost 2 bases and the J gene lost 7 bases, with 12 bases spanning the gap. The V gene's germline CDR1 is LNHDA and CDR2 SQIVND (reference sequence). The CDR3 sequence is CASSIMFQGNSPLHF. The CDR3 DNA is TGTGCCAGTAGTATAATGTTTCAGGGCAATTCACCCCTCCACTTT.

This clone was seen a handful of times. J is TRBJ1-2 and V is TRBV6-6, with D unresolved. Germline V gives CDR1 MNHNY, CDR2 SVGAGI (reference sequence). The CDR3 has 14 residues. Trimming removed 3 bases from V and 5 bases from J, with 13 bases in between. The CDR3 loop reads CASSYSAELYGYTF. The CDR3 DNA reads as TGTGCCAGCAGTTATTCCGCGGAGTTGTATGGCTACACCTTC.

V usage is TRBV6-1 and J usage is TRBJ1-3; TRBD1 aligns across 9 bases. Germline V lookup: CDR1 MNHNS, CDR2 SASEGT. CDR3 length equals 15 residues. Trimming took 2 bases from V and 8 from J; bases not matched to a gene: 7. The CDR3 coding sequence is TGTGCCAGCAGTGAATTCCCGGGACAGGGATACACCATATATTTT. Protein sequence: CASSEFPGQGYTIYF.

The table lists this clone with a few counts. The chain has TRBV28 and TRBJ2-7, with a possible D match to TRBD2 (5 bases). Germline V gene data show CDR1 as MDHEN and CDR2 as SYDVKM. CDR3 size: 13 residues. Trimming shortened V by 9 bases and J by 1 base, and 13 bases separated the two germline ends. CDR3 protein: CASTEAHSYEQYV. CDR3 DNA: TGTGCCAGTACGGAGGCCCATTCCTACGAGCAGTACGTC.

This clone turned up a few times. This chain links TRBV29-1 with TRBJ1-1; D gene uncertain. CDR3 length equals 14 residues. The germline CDR1 and CDR2 sequences are SQVTM and ANQGSEA. V was clipped by 4 bases and J by 2 bases, with 14 bases between them. The CDR3, as DNA: TGCAGCGTTGCGGTGTATCGGGGAAACACTGAAGCTTTCTTT. Protein product: CSVAVYRGNTEAFF. Full variable domain (rest looked up from reference TRBV29-1 and TRBJ1-1): SAVISQKPSRDICQRGTSLTIQCQVDSQVTMMFWYRQQPGQSLTLIATANQGSEATYESGFVIDKFPISRPNLTFSTLTVSNMSPEDSSIYLCSVAVYRGNTEAFFGQGTRLTVV.

The genes are TRBV9 and TRBJ2-3; weak D call: TRBD1 (6 bases). V was shortened by 3 bases and J by 2 bases, with 13 bases between the two germline ends. Germline-derived CDR1 and CDR2 are SGDLS and YYNGEE. This CDR3 contains 15 residues. The CDR3: CASSEGHSSTDTQYF. The CDR3 DNA reads TGTGCCAGCAGCGAGGGACACTCATCCACAGATACGCAGTATTTT.

The chain is built from TRBV18 and TRBJ1-2, with a tentative D call TRBD1 (6 bases). The CDR3 is 14 amino acids. Trimming cost V 6 bases and J 3 bases, with 14 bases left between them. The germline CDR1 and CDR2 sequences are KGHSH and LQKENI. The CDR3 DNA sequence: TGTGCCAGCTCGCCCCTGGGGGCTGACTATGGCTACACCTTC. It is translated as CASSPLGADYGYTF.

This chain uses TRBV10-3 with TRBJ1-1; no clear D gene. CDR3 length: 14 residues. The V gene lost 3 bases and the J gene lost 0 bases, with 8 bases spanning the gap. Germline lookup yields CDR1 ENHRY and CDR2 SYGVKD. The CDR3 region is CAISESGLNTEAFF. CDR3 DNA: TGTGCCATCAGTGAATCCGGTTTGAACACTGAAGCTTTCTTT.

This clone has more than one count but fewer than ten. The chain combines TRBV9 with TRBJ2-1; 7 bases fit TRBD1. This CDR3 spans 17 amino acids. J was trimmed by 0 bases and V by 2 bases; bases with no gene match: 8. Germline lookup yields CDR1 SGDLS and CDR2 YYNGEE. As DNA, the CDR3 is TGTGCCAGCAGCGTGCGAGTGGGACAGAGCTCCTACAATGAGCAGTTCTTC. Protein sequence: CASSVRVGQSSYNEQFF.

The V and J genes are TRBV6-6 and TRBJ2-7, with 7 bases fitting TRBD2. Germline CDR1 and CDR2: MNHNY and SVGAGI (reference sequence). Losses at the gene ends were 2 bases for V and 0 bases for J; bases not matched to a gene: 1. The CDR3 consists of 14 residues. CDR3 region: CASSYGRGSYEQYV. The CDR3, as DNA: TGTGCCAGCAGTTACGGGAGGGGCTCCTACGAGCAGTACGTC.